This TCR beta chain was captured by sequencing in a study of tumor-infiltrating lymphocytes in primary liver carcinoma (dated by TCRdb to 2016 to 2017). Study-wide context: Of the five patients (three men and two women, aged 30 to 69 years), four had hepatocellular carcinoma and one had combined HCC and intrahepatic cholangiocarcinoma. Repertoires from technical replicates were highly reproducible, with mean shared-clone rates roughly 0.86 and correlation coefficients above 0.95. The tumors of the five patients were staged as T1-T3 N0M0, with maximum diameters ranging from about 4 to 11 cm. Each sample produced roughly 3.65 to 7.13 million productive TCRbeta reads, and read depth showed no significant difference between tissue types. A total of 35 or so specimens from 5 patients went through TCRbeta repertoire sequencing, namely 25 tumor regions, 5 adjacent noncancerous liver tissues and 5 peripheral blood samples. Across five regions of each liver tumor, along with adjacent normal tissue and blood, the study brought together TCRbeta repertoire sequencing, expression microarrays and whole-exome sequencing. General conclusions and limits of the study: Pairs of tumor regions showed greater repertoire overlap (mean around 35%) than tumor-adjacent pairs (roughly 17%) or tumor-blood pairs (roughly 15%), which is consistent with antigen-driven expansion. With just a handful of patients in the study, the authors point out that the findings should be validated in a larger study. Only the TCR beta chain was sequenced, so true repertoire diversity is likely underestimated because unpaired alpha chains were not captured. Since the samples were bulk and unsorted, there was no way to compare CD4+ and CD8+ T cell repertoires. A significantly larger repertoire fraction was made up by the top 250 clones in tumors than in blood (p = 0.039).

Total RNA and DNA were co-extracted without cell sorting from approximately 20-30 mg of bulk tissue using the AllPrep DNA/RNA mini kit. About 5 patients with histopathologically diagnosed primary liver carcinoma underwent surgical resection in China between late 2015 and March 2016. Patients had chronic HBV infection and were treatment-naive at sampling. Pieces of fresh tumor and adjacent tissue were cut in half, with one half kept in RNAlater at -80 degrees C and the other half sent for histology. About this clonotype: Its recognized antigen is unknown. It has no much larger one-base neighbor in the sample; base qualities were not kept.

A constant-region primer and ProtoScript II reverse transcriptase were used to reverse-transcribe TCRbeta-specific cDNA from approximately 500 ng total RNA. Three nested multiplex PCR rounds, following a slightly modified ARM-PCR procedure, were used to build the TCRbeta libraries. Each of the first two PCR rounds ran for around 9 cycles and used multiplex TRBV1-TRBV30 forward primers together with a Cbeta reverse primer. Sample barcodes and Illumina adapters were added in a final 25-cycle PCR with Deep VentR polymerase. Before sequencing, amplicons of 200-500 bp were gel-purified using a QIAquick gel extraction kit. The TCRbeta amplicons were sequenced with 250-bp paired-end reads on an Illumina HiSeq 2500. In the source study's methods: To recover full CDR3 sequences, reads were quality-trimmed using Trimmomatic v0.33 and paired reads were then merged using FLASH v1.2.11. V, D and J germline segments were assigned to the rearranged TCRbeta sequences by MiGEC v1.2.1b. Clonotype statistics and Shannon-Wiener diversity indices were computed with VDJtools v1.0.0. Except for diversity analysis, only each sample's 250 most abundant clonotypes were used in subsequent analyses to reduce sampling bias. TCRdb reprocessed the public reads (quality trimming at Q25 with fastp, clone calling with MiXCR) and kept in-frame beta chains. Each entry is one CDR3 protein sequence, shown with its most common DNA and genes. None of the V and J calls come from the authors' own analysis; TCRdb made them. The sample table records tens of thousands of distinct CDR3 sequences; roughly 75% of these occur just once. Around 41% of the sample lies in the top ten.

The germline V gene yields MNHNS for CDR1 and SASEGT for CDR2. The CDR3 starts with the cysteine, ends with the phenylalanine, and has 14 residues. Just the 42-base CDR3 DNA is kept, in frame starting at base 1. Trimming at the junction amounts to 7 bases on V and 2 bases on J, and the germline ends lie 15 bases apart. This sequence originates from a woman younger than 45 with primary liver carcinoma and hepatitis B virus infection. Sequencing was carried out using tumor-adjacent normal liver tissue. This chain joins TRBV6-1 to TRBJ2-7; TRBD2 is a weak D gene call, 5 bases matching. The CDR3 region: CASNVRTLTYEQYF. The nucleotides are TGTGCCAGCAATGTCCGGACTCTAACCTACGAGCAGTACTTC.